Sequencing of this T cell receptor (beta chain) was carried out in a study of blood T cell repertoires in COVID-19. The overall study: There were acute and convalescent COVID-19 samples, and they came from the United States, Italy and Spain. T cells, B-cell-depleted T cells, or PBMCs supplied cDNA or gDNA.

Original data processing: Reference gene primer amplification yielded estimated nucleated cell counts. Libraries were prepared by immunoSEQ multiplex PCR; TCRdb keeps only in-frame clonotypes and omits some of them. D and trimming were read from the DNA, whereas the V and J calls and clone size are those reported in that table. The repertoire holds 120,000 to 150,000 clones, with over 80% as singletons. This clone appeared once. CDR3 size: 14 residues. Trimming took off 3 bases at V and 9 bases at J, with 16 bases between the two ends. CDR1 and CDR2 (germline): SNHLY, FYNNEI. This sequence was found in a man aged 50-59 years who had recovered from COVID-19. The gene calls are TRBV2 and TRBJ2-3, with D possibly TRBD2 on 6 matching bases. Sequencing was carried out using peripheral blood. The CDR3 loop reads CASSEDYPWETQYF. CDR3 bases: TGTGCCAGCAGTGAGGACTACCCCTGGGAGACGCAGTATTTT.